These 28 T cell receptor beta chains were sequenced from one sample in a study of cytomegalovirus exposure and HLA in healthy donors. PCR involved 60 Vbeta and 13 Jbeta primers. Repertoires were generated with immunoSEQ multiplex PCR, while TCRdb's copy carries only in-frame clones and drops some. The table shows tens of thousands of clones, with roughly two thirds occurring only once. The sequencing sample was made of PBMCs. These receptors all come from a woman under 40 in good health and CMV-seronegative.

This clone was seen a handful of times. The rearrangement uses TRBV5-1 and TRBJ2-3; weak D call: TRBD1 (5 bases). In germline, CDR1 is SGHRS, CDR2 YFSETQ. V was cut by 0 bases and J by 3 bases, with 20 bases left in between. CDR3 length equals 18 residues. CDR3 loop: CASSLGGRAGIRTDTQYF. The DNA of the CDR3 is TGCGCCAGCAGCTTGGGAGGTCGGGCAGGGATAAGGACAGATACGCAGTATTTT.

This CDR3 reads CATSRVNQPQHF. The DNA for the CDR3 is TGTGCCACCAGCAGAGTAAATCAGCCCCAGCATTTT. The chain links TRBV15 to TRBJ1-5; D is unresolved. This CDR3 has 12 amino acids. The germline V gene has CDR1 LNHNV and CDR2 YYDKDF (reference sequence). V lost 1 base and J lost 4, with 2 bases in between.

This clone is a singleton in its sample. The genes are TRBV7-9 and TRBJ2-7, with 9 nucleotides matching TRBD2. This CDR3 is built from 13 residues. J was trimmed by 9 bases and V by 5 bases; bases with no gene match: 8. Germline V gives CDR1 SEHNR, CDR2 FQNEAQ (reference sequence). This CDR3 is CASSTGTSPAQYF. CDR3 nucleotides: TGTGCCAGCAGCACCGGGACTAGCCCCGCGCAGTACTTC. The variable domain in full, completed from reference TRBV7-9 and TRBJ2-7, reads DTGVSQNPRHKITKRGQNVTFRCDPISEHNRLYWYRQTLGQGPEFLTYFQNEAQLEKSRLLSDRFSAERPKGSFSTLEIQRTEQGDSAMYLCASSTGTSPAQYFGPGTRLTVT.

This chain uses TRBV6-6 with TRBJ2-1, with 7 bases lining up with TRBD1. This CDR3 has 14 amino acids. CDR1 is MNHNY and CDR2 is SVGAGI in the germline V gene (reference sequence). Trimming cost V 6 bases and J 0 bases; bases outside gene matches: 2. For the CDR3, the DNA is TGTGCCAGCAGGTCAGGGGGCTCCTACAATGAGCAGTTCTTC. This translates into CASRSGGSYNEQFF.

This chain links TRBV10-1 with TRBJ2-1; D gene ambiguous. Germline CDR1 and CDR2: WNHNN and SYGVQD (reference sequence). The V and J ends lost 5 bases and 7 bases respectively, with 12 bases between them. The CDR3 consists of 13 residues. The CDR3 reads CASSPFLENEQFF. The CDR3 region has the DNA TGCGCCAGCAGTCCGTTCCTGGAGAATGAGCAGTTCTTC.

This chain links TRBV5-4 with TRBJ1-2, with TRBD1 identical over 10 bases. Germline trimming cut 3 bases from V and 5 bases from J; bases unmatched to any gene: 1. This CDR3 is built from 13 residues. CDR1 and CDR2 (germline): SGHNT, YYREEE (reference sequence). CDR3 sequence: CASSSGQGYGYTF. CDR3 bases: TGTGCCAGCAGCTCGGGACAGGGGTATGGCTACACCTTC.

V gene TRBV5-6 combines with J gene TRBJ2-5; 7 nucleotides agree with TRBD1. This CDR3 region has 15 residues. V lost 3 bases and J lost 2; bases outside the gene matches: 7. Germline CDR1 reads SGHDT; CDR2 reads YYEEEE. CDR3 residues: CASSSDRVRQETQYF. The CDR3, as DNA: TGTGCCAGCAGCTCTGACAGGGTGAGGCAAGAGACCCAGTACTTC.

The chain couples TRBV6-5 to TRBJ2-1, with a tentative D call TRBD1 (6 bases). V dropped 6 bases and J dropped 4 bases, with 16 bases sitting between them. The V gene's germline CDR1 is MNHEY and CDR2 SVGAGI. This CDR3 comprises 15 residues. The CDR3 here is CASRPTRTVYNEQFF. CDR3 bases: TGTGCCAGCAGACCTACCCGGACAGTTTACAATGAGCAGTTCTTC.

This clone was observed a few times. V usage is TRBV5-1 and J usage is TRBJ1-3, with D perhaps TRBD1 (6 bases). The CDR3 spans 16 residues. V was shortened by 0 bases and J by 0 bases, with 10 bases between the two germline ends. Germline CDR1 and CDR2: SGHRS and YFSETQ. The DNA for the CDR3 is TGCGCCAGCAGCTTGGCCTTGGACAGCTCTGGAAACACCATATATTTT. Protein: CASSLALDSSGNTIYF.

This chain uses TRBV18 with TRBJ1-2; no reliable D call. CDR1 and CDR2 (germline): KGHSH, LQKENI. V lost 2 bases to trimming and J lost 3 bases, with 7 bases between them. This CDR3 spans 13 amino acids. The CDR3 region has the DNA TGTGCCAGCTCACCAGGGGAGGACTATGGCTACACCTTC. Protein: CASSPGEDYGYTF. Full variable domain (outside the CDR3, taken from reference TRBV18 and TRBJ1-2): NAGVMQNPRHLVRRRGQEARLRCSPMKGHSHVYWYRQLPEEGLKFMVYLQKENIIDESGMPKERFSAEFPKEGPSILRIQQVVRGDSAAYFCASSPGEDYGYTFGSGTRLTVV.

CDR3 nucleotide sequence: TGTGCCAGCCGGGCGGGCAGGGGGAACACCGGGGAGCTGTTTTTT. It specifies CASRAGRGNTGELFF. The chain combines TRBV2 with TRBJ2-2; D may be TRBD1 (6 bases). In germline, CDR1 is SNHLY, CDR2 FYNNEI. The CDR3 has 15 residues. V was trimmed by 8 bases and J by 1 base, leaving 14 bases between them.

The chain carries TRBV10-3 and TRBJ1-1; weak D call: TRBD1 (6 bases). The CDR3 loop spans 16 amino acids. Germline V gene data show CDR1 as ENHRY and CDR2 as SYGVKD. The germline V and J ends were trimmed by 6 bases and 0 bases, with 17 bases remaining between them. The CDR3 DNA is TGTGCCATCAGAGGTGACAGGCGCCCAATGAACACTGAAGCTTTCTTT. As protein: CAIRGDRRPMNTEAFF.

The chain has TRBV6-1 and TRBJ2-7; 9 bases agree with TRBD1. The CDR3 totals 15 residues. CDR1 is MNHNS, CDR2 SASEGT, per germline. V gave up 1 base and J gave up 2 bases; unmatched junction bases: 3. The CDR3, as DNA: TGTGCCAGCAGTGAAGGACAGGGGGGGACCTACGAGCAGTACTTC. Translation: CASSEGQGGTYEQYF.

V usage is TRBV29-1 and J usage is TRBJ2-3; D is possibly TRBD1 (7 bases). Germline loops: CDR1 SQVTM, CDR2 ANQGSEA. The CDR3 length is 14 residues. Trimming removed 5 bases from V and 3 bases from J, with 15 bases in between. In DNA form, the CDR3 reads TGCAGCGTTCGGACAGGCGGGGTAACAGATACGCAGTATTTT. This gives the protein CSVRTGGVTDTQYF.

The rearrangement joins TRBV18 to TRBJ1-3, with D hard to call. Germline V gene data show CDR1 as KGHSH and CDR2 as LQKENI. Trimming shortened V by 7 bases and J by 4 bases, and 11 bases separated the two germline ends. This CDR3 is built from 13 residues. The DNA for the CDR3 is TGTGCCAGCTATATGGTCCGGGGAAACACCATATATTTT. Translating gives CASYMVRGNTIYF.

The V and J genes are TRBV6-1 and TRBJ1-1; a weak D match, TRBD1 (6 bases). The CDR3 consists of 17 residues. With 2 bases removed from V and 3 bases from J, the gap between germline ends came to 19 bases. Germline values: CDR1 MNHNS, CDR2 SASEGT. In DNA, the CDR3 is TGTGCCAGCAGTGAAAGGTGGGGGGGCGTGGGCGACACTGAAGCTTTCTTT. Encoded protein: CASSERWGGVGDTEAFF.

In DNA, the CDR3 is TGTGCCAGTAGCCTCCTTTTGCGGGGCGCCACAGATACGCAGTATTTT. Encoded protein: CASSLLLRGATDTQYF. The chain links TRBV19 to TRBJ2-3, with a possible D match to TRBD2 (6 bases). The CDR3 is made up of 16 amino acids. The V end lost 6 bases, the J end lost 2 bases, and 18 bases lay between the germline ends. Germline CDR1 and CDR2: LNHDA and SQIVND (reference sequence).

The genes are TRBV27 and TRBJ2-7, with 9 bases fitting TRBD1. There are 18 residues in the CDR3. The V gene end was trimmed by 0 bases and the J gene end by 3 bases; junction bases not matched to a gene: 12. Germline values: CDR1 MNHEY, CDR2 SMNVEV (reference sequence). Written as DNA, the CDR3 is TGTGCCAGCAGTTTATCGAGCTCCCTGGACAGGGGTGACTACGAGCAGTACTTC. It specifies CASSLSSSLDRGDYEQYF.

The rearrangement uses TRBV5-4 and TRBJ2-5; D may be TRBD1 (5 bases). The CDR3 length is 14 residues. The germline V and J ends were trimmed by 2 bases and 6 bases, with 14 bases remaining between them. Looked up from germline, CDR1 is SGHNT and CDR2 is YYREEE (reference sequence). CDR3 residues: CASSFEGEWQTQYF. The CDR3 region has the DNA TGTGCCAGCAGCTTTGAAGGGGAATGGCAGACCCAGTACTTC.

The V and J genes are TRBV5-1 and TRBJ1-5; D not certain. Trimming removed 3 bases at V and 6 bases at J, with 13 bases between. CDR1 is SGHRS, CDR2 YFSETQ, per germline. CDR3 size: 14 residues. CDR3 nucleotides: TGCGCCAGCAGCTCCCATTTCGAGGGTCAGCCCCAGCATTTT. Translating it yields CASSSHFEGQPQHF.

This clone was observed a handful of times. The J gene is TRBJ2-7, the V gene TRBV10-3; 9 positions agree with TRBD1. V was pared by 7 bases and J by 6 bases, with 7 bases of the junction left unmatched. Looked up from germline, CDR1 is ENHRY and CDR2 is SYGVKD. This CDR3 comprises 13 residues. The CDR3 sequence: CAIKGQGSGEQYF. The CDR3 coding sequence is TGTGCCATCAAGGGACAGGGATCGGGCGAGCAGTACTTC.

The chain combines TRBV6-5 with TRBJ2-7; 11 bases match TRBD1. V shed 2 bases, J shed 3 bases, and the junction held 3 bases outside the gene matches. Germline V gene data show CDR1 as MNHEY and CDR2 as SVGAGI. The CDR3 consists of 15 residues. This CDR3 reads CASSYGDRGFYEQYF. CDR3 sequence (DNA): TGTGCCAGCAGTTACGGGGACAGGGGGTTCTACGAGCAGTACTTC.

The rearrangement links TRBV6-5 to TRBJ1-6, with TRBD1 identical over 9 bases. This CDR3 is built from 14 residues. J was trimmed by 6 bases and V by 4 bases; bases with no gene match: 1. Looked up from germline, CDR1 is MNHEY and CDR2 is SVGAGI. Here the CDR3 reads CASSSDRGNSPLHF. The CDR3, as DNA: TGTGCCAGCAGTTCGGACAGGGGTAATTCACCCCTCCACTTT.

The chain is built from TRBV28 and TRBJ1-3, with a weak D call TRBD1 (5 bases). The germline CDR1 and CDR2 sequences are MDHEN and SYDVKM. The CDR3 loop spans 18 amino acids. V lost 3 bases and J lost 0, with 18 bases in between. As DNA, the CDR3 is TGTGCCAGCAGTTTTCGGGGGTACAGGAGAGGCTCTGGAAACACCATATATTTT. Protein sequence: CASSFRGYRRGSGNTIYF.

This chain joins TRBV5-1 and TRBJ2-5; D perhaps matches TRBD1 (7 bases). Germline CDR1 reads SGHRS; CDR2 reads YFSETQ. This CDR3 region has 15 residues. The ends were cut back, 4 bases at V and 5 bases at J, with 18 bases in the middle. DNA of the CDR3: TGCGCCAGCAGCGACGGGAGAGGGGGCTGGGAGACCCAGTACTTC. Amino acids: CASSDGRGGWETQYF.

J is TRBJ1-2 and V is TRBV16, with no clear D. The V gene's germline CDR1 is KGHSY and CDR2 FQNENV. V dropped 0 bases and J dropped 1 base, with 9 bases sitting between them. This CDR3 has 15 residues. The DNA for the CDR3 is TGTGCCAGCAGCCAATCGGAGGACCTTAACTATGGCTACACCTTC. It translates to CASSQSEDLNYGYTF.

CDR3 region: CASSIWASETQYF. DNA for the CDR3: TGTGCCAGTAGTATTTGGGCCAGTGAGACCCAGTACTTC. This sequence joins TRBV19 and TRBJ2-5; no clear D gene. This CDR3 comprises 13 residues. The germline gives CDR1 LNHDA, CDR2 SQIVND (reference sequence). Trimming removed 3 bases at V and 5 bases at J, with 10 bases between.

V is TRBV5-1 and J is TRBJ1-1; no definite D call. From germline, CDR1 is SGHRS and CDR2 YFSETQ. The V end was cut by 0 bases, the J end by 5 bases, with 17 bases between. The CDR3 is 16 amino acids. The CDR3 coding sequence is TGCGCCAGCAGCTTGGAGGAGGGAGGGTTGAGAACTGAAGCTTTCTTT. This encodes CASSLEEGGLRTEAFF. The entire variable domain, with the rest obtained from reference TRBV5-1 and TRBJ1-1, is as follows: KAGVTQTPRYLIKTRGQQVTLSCSPISGHRSVSWYQQTPGQGLQFLFEYFSETQRNKGNFPGRFSGRQFSNSRSEMNVSTLELGDSALYLCASSLEEGGLRTEAFFGQGTRLTVV.